What follows is one TCR beta chain and its context. This CDR3 has 19 residues. Germline CDR1 reads ENHRY; CDR2 reads SYGVKD. The entry originates in a study of T cells expressing NK-cell markers. Study overall: Eight donors were sequenced, seven testing HCMV-seropositive and one testing seronegative.

No DNA is given; TCRdb re-called the 5' RACE reads and lists each CDR3 protein once. This repertoire comprises more than 400,000 distinct CDR3 sequences; its ten largest clones make up 7.3%. The source is a woman between 18 and 70 years old in good health. V is TRBV10-3 and J is TRBJ2-5; TCRdb designates TRBD2, a call that cannot be tested without DNA. Sequenced material: blood T cells: a sorted CD56 or NKG2C T cell subset, CD4+ or CD8+ T cells, or bulk PBMC T cells (not recorded which). CDR3 in amino acids: CAISESGLAGGPHQETQYF.